The table lists the clone carrying this T cell receptor (beta chain) with a few counts. Its antigen is not known. The TCR beta CDR3 regions underwent amplification using RNA transcripts as the source. HTBI primers were the set used in a first-round RT-PCR of the TCR CDR3. Each CDR3 protein is one row after TCRdb ran MiXCR on the multiplex PCR reads. The data show about 700,000 distinct CDR3 sequences, 40% to 55% seen once. The sample is drawn from a study of T cells in Graves' hyperthyroidism and ophthalmopathy. Study-level results: The model predicted ophthalmopathy a median roughly 6.3 months before onset. Blood shared most expanded thyroid clonotypes above 0.001.

Lactation, pregnancy, other autoimmune disease or uncontrolled infection excluded patients. This CDR3 comprises 15 residues. After removal of 5 bases from V and 6 bases from J, the junction contained 9 bases not matched to a gene. This receptor was identified in an adult man with Graves' disease, either hyperthyroidism or ophthalmopathy (not recorded which). V is TRBV12-3 or TRBV12-4 and J is TRBJ1-5; 8 nucleotides align to TRBD1. The sequencing input was peripheral blood or thyroid tissue (not recorded which). The CDR3 nucleotides read TGTGCCAGCAGTCCCAACGGACAGGGCGGTCAGCCCCAGCATTTT. Translation gives CASSPNGQGGQPQHF.